Listed here is a single TCR beta chain. Its specificity is not known. The data belong to a study of T-cell memory formation after mild COVID-19. The wider study: TCR clusters mostly belonged to single donors. Whole-study findings and limits: Pre-infection memory already had some responding clones, implying cross-reactive memory joined. Largely, contracting CD4+ clones fell within CM and EM, and contracting CD8+ clones within EMRA.

V lost 1 base and J lost 0; bases outside the gene matches: 7. The CDR3 runs 18 residues. From germline, CDR1 is SGHTA and CDR2 FQGTGA. 5'RACE with constant-segment primers built TCRalpha and TCRbeta cDNA libraries with UMIs. TCRdb reprocessed the 5' RACE reads via MiXCR and lists one record per CDR3 protein. The table has 75,000 to 95,000 distinct CDR3 sequences, roughly an eighth seen once. The sample was PBMCs or a T cell subset sorted from them (not recorded which). The rearrangement joins TRBV7-3 to TRBJ2-1, with 9 bases lining up with TRBD2. The receptor was isolated from an adult woman who had mild COVID-19 (a few samples of this study predate the infection). Cell type and time point are not known. CDR3 sequence reads: CASSLNERGASSYNEQFF. CDR3 bases: TGTGCCAGCAGCTTAAACGAGCGGGGGGCGAGCTCCTACAATGAGCAGTTCTTC.